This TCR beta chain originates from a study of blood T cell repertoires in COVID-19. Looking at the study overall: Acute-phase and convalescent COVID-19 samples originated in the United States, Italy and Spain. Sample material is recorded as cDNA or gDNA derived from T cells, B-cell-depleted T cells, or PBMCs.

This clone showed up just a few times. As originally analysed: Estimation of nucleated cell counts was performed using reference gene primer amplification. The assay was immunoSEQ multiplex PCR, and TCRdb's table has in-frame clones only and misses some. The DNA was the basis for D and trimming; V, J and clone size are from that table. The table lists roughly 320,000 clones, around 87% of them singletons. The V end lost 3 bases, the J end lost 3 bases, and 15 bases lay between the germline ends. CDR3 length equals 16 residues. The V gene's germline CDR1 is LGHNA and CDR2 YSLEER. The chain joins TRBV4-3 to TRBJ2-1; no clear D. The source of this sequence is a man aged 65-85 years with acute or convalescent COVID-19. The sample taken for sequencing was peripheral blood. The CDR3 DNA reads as TGCGCCAGCAGCCACTTTTGGCAGGCACACTACAATGAGCAGTTCTTC. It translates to CASSHFWQAHYNEQFF.